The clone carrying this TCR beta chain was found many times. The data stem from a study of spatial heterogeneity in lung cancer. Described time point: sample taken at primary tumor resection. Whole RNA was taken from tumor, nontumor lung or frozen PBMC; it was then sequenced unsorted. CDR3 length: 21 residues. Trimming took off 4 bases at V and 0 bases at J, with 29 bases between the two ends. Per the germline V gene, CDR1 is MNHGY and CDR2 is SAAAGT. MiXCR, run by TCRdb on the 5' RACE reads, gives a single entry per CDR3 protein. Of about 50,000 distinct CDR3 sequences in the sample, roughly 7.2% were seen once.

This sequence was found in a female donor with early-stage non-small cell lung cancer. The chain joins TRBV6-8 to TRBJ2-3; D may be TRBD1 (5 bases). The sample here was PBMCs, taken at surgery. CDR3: CASSSCSPMAETEASTDTQYF. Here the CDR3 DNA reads TGTGCCAGCAGTTCCTGCTCCCCAATGGCCGAGACAGAAGCTAGCACAGATACGCAGTATTTT.